This TCR beta chain was profiled in a study of blood T cell repertoires in COVID-19. Only in-frame clones appear in the TCRdb table, and some are missing; sequencing was by immunoSEQ multiplex PCR. The sample carries about 130,000 clones, approximately 85% recorded once. The CDR3 extends over 15 amino acids. Germline V gene data show CDR1 as SGHNT and CDR2 as YYREEE (reference sequence). The V gene lost 4 bases and the J gene lost 6 bases, with 16 bases spanning the gap. The specimen sequenced was peripheral blood. The receptor comes from a human donor in a cohort sampled during active COVID-19. The V call is TRBV5-4, the J call TRBJ2-2; tentatively, D is TRBD2 (5 bases). CDR3 DNA: TGTGCCAGCAGCATCCGATCACTAGGCCCCGGGGAGCTGTTTTTT. This encodes CASSIRSLGPGELFF.